The entry that follows covers one T cell receptor (beta chain) sequence. Its specific antigen is unknown. For this receptor, the gene names and germline sequences are taken from the mouse. The read terminates 4 residues ahead of where the CDR3 ends, so the germline J gene completes it. The library was produced with the immunoSEQ multiplex PCR assay. RNA was extracted from all samples and reverse transcribed into cDNA as template for TCR sequencing. SuperScript III was used for first-strand cDNA synthesis, primed with a 2:1 mix of oligo-dT and random hexamers. A synthetic immune receptor repertoire was used to measure amplification bias, and any remaining bias was corrected computationally. Libraries were sequenced on Illumina HiSeq using 60 bp reads that covered the CDR3 and were read from J toward V. The published analysis was carried out like this. Raw reads were preprocessed for error removal, and CDR3 was defined according to IMGT conventions as running from the conserved cysteine to phenylalanine. Clonality was computed by normalizing Shannon entropy by log2 of the number of productive unique TCRs and subtracting the result from 1. CD4 or CD8 identity of scalp clones was inferred by cross-referencing scalp TCRbeta sequences with sorted blood CD4 and CD8 repertoires. Held by TCRdb, this immuneACCESS table contains in-frame sequences only and omits some clones. Under half of the omission traces to an unresolved V gene where checked; the cause of the rest is unknown. That table furnishes V, J and clone size, whereas the DNA furnished D and trimming. Across this sample, about 300,000 clones were tabulated and none appeared just once. The top ten constitute 1.2% of the sample.

From the cysteine up to the phenylalanine, the CDR3 has a length of 15 residues. Sequencing covers 33 bases of the CDR3, shown here with the frame starting at base 1. CDR1 and CDR2, per the germline V gene (reference sequence), are LGHNA and YNLKQL. Compared with germline, V lacks 6 bases and J lacks 0 bases; bases without a gene match: 6. These data belong to a study of CD8+ T cells in alopecia areata (dated by TCRdb to about 2018). Study-level background: Skin from C3H/HeJ donors aged roughly 6-12 months with spontaneous alopecia was grafted onto female C3H/HeJ recipients aged 7-10 weeks. TCRbeta CDR3 regions were amplified by immunoSEQ multiplex PCR using 35 Vbeta forward and 13 Jbeta reverse primers. RNA was extracted with the PAXgene miRNA kit for fixed scalp, the miRNeasy kit for PBMCs, and the RNeasy kit for mouse skin. In humans, TCRbeta sequencing was performed on scalp tissue and on sorted CD4+ and CD8+ peripheral blood T cells from healthy controls and from patients with patchy or totalis/universalis alopecia areata. To study T cell clonal expansion in alopecia areata, the researchers applied high-throughput TCRbeta sequencing to both the C3H/HeJ mouse model and human patients. Clonality in the scalp was compared among normal scalp (n=4), patchy alopecia areata scalp (n=8), and alopecia totalis/universalis scalp (n=8). What the work shows at the level of the full study, not this receptor alone: Shared TCR sequences between patients were less evident than in mice, which may be partly attributable to HLA diversity in the patient population. Unlike mouse skin, which is dominated by gammadelta T cells, normal human skin has resident alphabeta T cells that are also sequenced, and this complicates analysis of the scalp TCR repertoire. Higher clonality and more expanded CD8+ clones were observed in lesional scalp than in normal scalp, particularly in alopecia totalis/universalis, a finding suggestive of antigenic drive.

Pooled mouse cutaneous lymph node cells were stained for CD4, CD8alpha, NKG2D, NKG2ACE and other markers, then sorted on a BD Influx. The V and J genes are TRBV5 and TRBJ2-3; TRBD2 matches 7 bases in the middle. The sequenced material came from CD4+ T cells sorted from a lymph node. The TCR sequence derives from a C3H/HeJ mouse with alopecia areata. These mice carry the MHC haplotype H2-k. The covered CDR3 bases are TGTGCCAGCAGGACGGGGGGGTCTAGTGCAGAA. This yields the protein CASRTGGSSAE. The complete CDR3 sequence is CASRTGGSSAETLYF.